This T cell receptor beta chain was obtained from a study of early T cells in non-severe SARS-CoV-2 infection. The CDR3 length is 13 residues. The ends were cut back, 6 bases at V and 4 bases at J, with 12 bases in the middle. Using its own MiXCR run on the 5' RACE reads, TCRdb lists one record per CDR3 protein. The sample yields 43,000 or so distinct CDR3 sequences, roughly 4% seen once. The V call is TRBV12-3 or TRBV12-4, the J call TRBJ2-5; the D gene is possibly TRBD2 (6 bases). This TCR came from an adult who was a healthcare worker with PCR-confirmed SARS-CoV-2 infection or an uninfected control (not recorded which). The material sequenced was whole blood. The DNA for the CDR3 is TGTGCCAGCAGGAGCGGGTCCCCAGAGACCCAGTACTTC. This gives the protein CASRSGSPETQYF.